The subject of this entry is one T cell receptor beta chain. This entry belongs to a study of graft-versus-host responses after intestinal transplantation. Only in-frame clones appear in the TCRdb table, and some are missing; sequencing was by immunoSEQ multiplex PCR. Among several thousand clones listed, 25% to 30% were seen once. With 2 bases removed from V and 8 bases from J, the gap between germline ends came to 13 bases. There are 14 residues in the CDR3. Looked up from germline, CDR1 is MNHNS and CDR2 is SASEGT. Irradiated, violet-dye-labeled stimulators (about 200,000) were plated alongside about 200,000 CFSE-labeled responders.

The receptor was isolated from a human patient who was an organ donor for intestinal transplantation. The chain uses TRBV6-1 and TRBJ2-1; TRBD2 is a possible D gene (5 bases). The sequencing used alloreactive CD8+ T cells from a mixed lymphocyte reaction culture, collected before transplantation. The subset is: CFSE-low proliferating T cells sorted from roughly six-day pre-transplant mixed lymphocyte reaction (GvH or HvG direction). For the CDR3, the DNA is TGTGCCAGCAGTGAACTAGCTCGGACTCATGAGCAGTTCTTC. Amino acid sequence: CASSELARTHEQFF.